Listed here are 31 T cell receptor beta chains from one sample, sequenced in a study of T cells in Graves' hyperthyroidism and ophthalmopathy (dated by TCRdb to between 2018 and 2021). The library was generated by multiplex PCR. These reads were obtained on an Illumina HiSeq 2000. The TCR beta CDR3 regions were amplified from RNA transcripts. For the first round of RT-PCR on the TCR CDR3, the HTBI primer set was used together with the Qiagen OneStep RT-PCR kit. The public sequencing data were trimmed at Q25 with fastp and processed into clonotypes with MiXCR by TCRdb, which kept only in-frame beta chains. Entries are consolidated by CDR3 protein sequence, retaining the most common genes and DNA. The sample table records over 400,000 distinct CDR3 sequences; about 15% of these occur just once. The ten largest account for less than 15% of the sample. Sequenced sample: blood. These TCRs come from a man between 18 and 35 years old with Graves' ophthalmopathy.

This clonotype occurred many times. CDR3 in DNA: TGTGCCAGCAGCCCCTCGGTCAAGCGGAGGGGGAGCTCCTACAATGAGCAGTTCTTC. This sequence encodes CASSPSVKRRGSSYNEQFF. The chain carries TRBV7-3 and TRBJ2-1; D could derive from TRBD1 or TRBD2 (6 bases each). Germline V gene sequence: CDR1 SGHTA, CDR2 FQGTGA. V was cut by 5 bases and J by 0 bases, with 23 bases left in between. This CDR3 has 19 amino acids.

At least ten counts were recorded for this clonotype. This CDR3 is CASNLASYNSPLHF. The CDR3 DNA is TGTGCCAGCAATCTGGCCTCCTATAATTCACCCCTCCACTTT. V and J are TRBV2 and TRBJ1-6; D is unclear. Germline V lookup: CDR1 SNHLY, CDR2 FYNNEI. CDR3 length equals 14 residues. Trimming left V 7 bases short and J 0 bases short, with 7 bases between.

The sample holds a few counts of this clonotype. The rearrangement links TRBV5-1 to TRBJ2-5; D unclear. Per the germline V gene, CDR1 is SGHRS and CDR2 is YFSETQ. The CDR3 contains 12 residues. V shed 0 bases and J shed 4 bases, with 4 bases lying between them. Here the CDR3 reads CASSLEAETQYF. CDR3 nucleotide sequence: TGCGCCAGCAGCTTGGAGGCAGAGACCCAGTACTTC.

This clonotype was detected many times. The rearrangement links TRBV11-3 to TRBJ2-7, with 9 nucleotides matching TRBD1. Losses at the gene ends were 4 bases for V and 6 bases for J; bases not matched to a gene: 10. Germline CDR1 reads SGHNT; CDR2 reads YENEEA. The CDR3 extends over 15 amino acids. The CDR3 nucleotides are TGTGCCAGCAGCTCACAACAGGGGGCTGAAGGCGAGCAGTACTTC. As protein: CASSSQQGAEGEQYF.

This clonotype was detected ten times or more. The chain has TRBV19 and TRBJ2-3, with 12 bases that match TRBD2. Unmatched junction bases numbered 10, after V lost 5 bases and J lost 4 bases. Germline CDR1 and CDR2: LNHDA and SQIVND (reference sequence). This CDR3 comprises 17 residues. The DNA for the CDR3 is TGTGCCAGTAGTCCGAGACTAGCGGGAGTGATTGCAGATACGCAGTATTTT. This translates into CASSPRLAGVIADTQYF.

This clonotype was recorded many times. The V gene is TRBV20-1, the J gene TRBJ1-2; no firm D call. V gave up 6 bases and J gave up 4 bases, with 15 bases separating them. CDR3 size: 13 residues. Germline V lookup: CDR1 DFQATT, CDR2 SNEGSKA (reference sequence). The CDR3 bases are TGCAGTGCCCCGATGTTTGAAACCTATGGCTACACCTTC. Amino acid sequence: CSAPMFETYGYTF.

At least ten counts were recorded for this clonotype. The rearrangement links TRBV7-9 to TRBJ1-5; D is possibly TRBD1 (6 bases). V was trimmed by 6 bases and J by 0 bases, leaving 12 bases between them. Germline V gene sequence: CDR1 SEHNR, CDR2 FQNEAQ (reference sequence). The CDR3 length is 15 residues. CDR3 nucleotides: TGTGCCAGCAGTTTGGCAGGGGATAGCAATCAGCCCCAGCATTTT. Translation: CASSLAGDSNQPQHF.

This clonotype was counted ten times or more. The chain combines TRBV6-1 with TRBJ2-3; 12 positions match TRBD2. The CDR3 contains 17 residues. V was pared by 5 bases and J by 0 bases, with 6 bases of the junction left unmatched. Germline lookup yields CDR1 MNHNS and CDR2 SASEGT. CDR3 in amino acids: CASSYQGLAGSTDTQYF. Written as DNA, the CDR3 is TGTGCCAGCAGTTATCAGGGACTAGCGGGCAGCACAGATACGCAGTATTTT.

This clonotype was seen a few times. One end of the junction fails to match germline, which may point to a read error. The V gene is TRBV18, the J gene TRBJ1-6; D is uncertain. This CDR3 spans 14 amino acids. Germline V gives CDR1 KGHSH, CDR2 LQKENI. The CDR3 region has the DNA TGTGCCAGCACACCTCCGAGCAGTAATTCACCCCTCCACTTT. Translating it yields CASTPPSSNSPLHF.

V usage is TRBV5-1 and J usage is TRBJ2-5; the D is unclear. Per the germline V gene, CDR1 is SGHRS and CDR2 is YFSETQ. The V gene lost 0 bases and the J gene lost 1 base, with 13 bases spanning the gap. The CDR3 is 16 residues long. DNA for the CDR3: TGCGCCAGCAGCTTGGTGGGCTACGATTCCCAAGAGACCCAGTACTTC. This encodes CASSLVGYDSQETQYF.

This clonotype was seen at least ten times. The chain has TRBV12-3 or TRBV12-4 and TRBJ2-3; 9 bases match TRBD2. The CDR3 covers 16 residues. V trimming: 7 bases; J trimming: 6 bases; junction bases outside the gene matches: 14. In nucleotides, the CDR3 is TGTGCCAGCACCCCGGGGGCTAGCGGGACACGGGATACGCAGTATTTT. This sequence encodes CASTPGASGTRDTQYF.

This clonotype was recorded at least ten times. CDR3 residues: CASSPPGGGANEQFF. Written as DNA, the CDR3 is TGTGCCAGCTCACCACCGGGTGGGGGGGCGAATGAGCAGTTCTTC. The chain carries TRBV18 and TRBJ2-1; possibly TRBD2 for D (7 bases). This CDR3 spans 15 amino acids. V was clipped by 0 bases and J by 7 bases, with 13 bases between them. From germline, CDR1 is KGHSH and CDR2 LQKENI.

This clonotype was recorded many times. The V call is TRBV12-3 or TRBV12-4, the J call TRBJ1-2; unclear D gene. V lost 0 bases to trimming and J lost 8 bases, with 1 base between them. The CDR3 has 10 amino acids. CDR3: CASSLAGYTF. CDR3 nucleotide sequence: TGTGCCAGCAGTTTAGCCGGCTACACCTTC.

The chain couples TRBV20-1 to TRBJ1-2; D gene ambiguous. The V end lost 7 bases, the J end lost 0 bases, and 24 bases lay between the germline ends. This CDR3 has 17 amino acids. Germline CDR1 reads DFQATT; CDR2 reads SNEGSKA (reference sequence). The DNA of the CDR3 is TGCAGTGTCCGGATCCAAAGAGGGCCTAAGACTAACTATGGCTACACCTTC. Amino acid sequence: CSVRIQRGPKTNYGYTF.

In this sample, this clonotype turned up many times. The chain carries TRBV5-5 and TRBJ1-1; D ambiguous. Germline values: CDR1 SGHKS, CDR2 YYEKEE (reference sequence). The CDR3 has 15 amino acids. Trimming left V 1 base short and J 1 base short, with 11 bases between. CDR3 protein: CASSLWAGANTEAFF. The CDR3 region has the DNA TGTGCCAGCAGCTTGTGGGCAGGCGCGAACACTGAAGCTTTCTTT.

This clonotype was seen many times. The chain carries TRBV2 and TRBJ2-5, with D perhaps matching TRBD1 or TRBD2 (5 bases each). Germline V gene lookup returns CDR1 SNHLY and CDR2 FYNNEI. The germline V and J ends were trimmed by 7 bases and 4 bases, with 10 bases remaining between them. The CDR3 is made up of 12 amino acids. In DNA, the CDR3 is TGTGCCAGCATGGCAGGGAGAGAGACCCAGTACTTC. Translating gives CASMAGRETQYF.

A few counts support this clonotype. A much larger clone is a single base away; this may be a read error. The chain has TRBV5-1 and TRBJ2-1; D remains unclear. Trimming cost V 0 bases and J 6 bases, with 10 bases left between them. The CDR3 length is 14 residues. The germline gives CDR1 SGHRS, CDR2 YFSETQ. Here the CDR3 DNA reads TGCGCCAGCAGCTTGGCCGCGAGAATCAATGAGCAGTTCTTC. Its translation is CASSLAARINEQFF.

Many counts were recorded for this clonotype. The V and J genes are TRBV29-1 and TRBJ2-7; no firm D call. Germline CDR1 reads SQVTM; CDR2 reads ANQGSEA. This CDR3 comprises 13 residues. V was clipped by 3 bases and J by 6 bases, with 15 bases between them. CDR3 bases: TGCAGCGTTGAGGCAGACACGGCGGCCGAGCAGTACTTC. It is translated as CSVEADTAAEQYF.

A word on this clonotype: A much larger clone lies one base from this, so it may be a read error. The chain employs TRBV6-5 and TRBJ1-2; unclear D gene. CDR1 and CDR2 from the germline V gene are MNHEY and SVGAGI. The CDR3 consists of 12 residues. Trimming removed 4 bases from V and 10 bases from J, with 13 bases in between. The CDR3 is CASSSPESDYTF. CDR3 nucleotides: TGTGCCAGCAGTTCCCCGGAATCGGACTACACCTTC.

This clonotype was detected only a few times. The chain has TRBV4-1 and TRBJ2-3; 13 nucleotides match TRBD2. Germline V lookup: CDR1 MGHRA, CDR2 YSYEKL. This CDR3 contains 17 residues. The trim removed 3 bases at V and 0 bases at J, leaving 3 bases unmatched. CDR3 in DNA: TGCGCCAGCAGCCAGGGGACTAGCGGGGTTAGCACAGATACGCAGTATTTT. This translates into CASSQGTSGVSTDTQYF.

In this sample, this clonotype turned up many times. The V gene is TRBV11-3, the J gene TRBJ2-1, with 9 bases identical to TRBD1. Germline V gene sequence: CDR1 SGHNT, CDR2 YENEEA. This CDR3 is 15 amino acids long. V lost 4 bases, J lost 8 bases, and 9 bases stayed unmatched. CDR3: CASSSGTGSRDEQFF. The CDR3 DNA follows: TGTGCCAGCAGCTCCGGGACAGGGTCTAGGGATGAGCAGTTCTTC.

Regarding this clonotype: A much larger clone sits a single nucleotide away, making a read error possible. This chain links TRBV7-8 with TRBJ1-4, with a possible D match to TRBD1 (5 bases). Germline CDR1 and CDR2: SGHVS and FQNEAQ. The CDR3 extends over 16 amino acids. CDR3: CASSHGPPGNGENLFF. CDR3 DNA: TGTGCCAGCAGCCATGGGCCCCCAGGGAACGGCGAAAACCTGTTTTTT.

In the case of this clonotype: It may be a read error: a sequence one base away is much more abundant. V and J are TRBV9 and TRBJ1-1; D is undetermined. The CDR3 has 13 residues. In germline, CDR1 is SGDLS, CDR2 YYNGEE. This chain's CDR3 is CASSVGANAEAFF. CDR3 nucleotide sequence: TGTGCCAGCAGCGTAGGGGCGAACGCTGAAGCTTTCTTT.

There are many counts of this clonotype. The rearrangement joins TRBV20-1 to TRBJ2-1; TRBD2 matches 11 bases. CDR1 and CDR2 from the germline V gene are DFQATT and SNEGSKA (reference sequence). V was clipped by 6 bases and J by 0 bases; unmatched bases: 13. The CDR3 has 18 residues. CDR3 nucleotides: TGCAGTGCCGATGGACTAGCGGGTAAACCGAGCTCCTACAATGAGCAGTTCTTC. This encodes CSADGLAGKPSSYNEQFF.

This clonotype was found many times. This chain connects TRBV24-1 to TRBJ2-5; D is undetermined. The CDR3 extends over 13 amino acids. Germline V gene sequence: CDR1 KGHDR, CDR2 SFDVKD. V gave up 5 bases and J gave up 0 bases, with 6 bases separating them. The CDR3 is CATSVPYQETQYF. CDR3 nucleotides: TGTGCCACCAGTGTGCCGTACCAAGAGACCCAGTACTTC.

This clonotype showed up many times. V is TRBV5-6 and J is TRBJ1-1, with no clear D. This CDR3 comprises 11 residues. The germline V and J ends were trimmed by 1 base and 8 bases, with 6 bases remaining between them. The germline V gene encodes CDR1 SGHDT and CDR2 YYEEEE. In DNA form, the CDR3 reads TGTGCCAGCAGCTTGTTGCACGAAGCTTTCTTT. Translated, it gives CASSLLHEAFF.

This clonotype was seen a few times. A read error may account for a junction end that differs from germline. The V gene is TRBV19, the J gene TRBJ2-7, with a tentative D call TRBD2 (5 bases). The length of the CDR3 is 15 residues. From germline, CDR1 is LNHDA and CDR2 SQIVND (reference sequence). The CDR3 region is CAGSIAQSRANEQYF. In DNA, the CDR3 is TGTGCCGGTAGTATAGCGCAGTCACGGGCCAACGAGCAGTACTTC.

The chain recombines TRBV6-1 with TRBJ1-2; 11 bases are a match to TRBD1. Per germline, CDR1 MNHNS and CDR2 SASEGT. Trimming at V came to 5 bases and at J to 5 bases, leaving 16 bases not matched to a gene. The CDR3 spans 18 residues. The CDR3 loop reads CASSSLLGQGAQTYGYTF. The CDR3, as DNA: TGTGCCAGCAGTAGTCTTCTAGGACAGGGGGCCCAAACGTATGGCTACACCTTC.

This clonotype has a count of ten or more. This chain connects TRBV11-1 to TRBJ2-7, with a tentative D call TRBD2 (5 bases). Trimming pared 1 base from V and 5 bases from J, leaving 12 bases between. This CDR3 is 14 amino acids long. Per germline, CDR1 SGHAT and CDR2 FQDESV (reference sequence). Here the CDR3 reads CASSLGAGLDEQYF. CDR3 sequence (DNA): TGTGCCAGCAGCTTAGGGGCGGGTCTGGACGAGCAGTACTTC.

This clonotype was counted many times. The chain recombines TRBV20-1 with TRBJ1-5; possibly TRBD1 for D (5 bases). V dropped 3 bases and J dropped 2 bases, with 11 bases sitting between them. Looked up from germline, CDR1 is DFQATT and CDR2 is SNEGSKA (reference sequence). CDR3 length equals 14 residues. CDR3 coding DNA: TGCAGTGCTAGGGTTACGGGGGGCAATCAGCCCCAGCATTTT. Encoded protein: CSARVTGGNQPQHF.

This chain links TRBV28 with TRBJ2-3; either TRBD1 or TRBD2 may fit D (6 bases each). CDR1 is MDHEN, CDR2 SYDVKM, per germline. This CDR3 is built from 15 residues. Trimming took off 2 bases at V and 4 bases at J, with 13 bases between the two ends. The CDR3: CASSLSLGGADTQYF. CDR3 sequence (DNA): TGTGCCAGCAGTTTAAGTTTGGGGGGCGCAGATACGCAGTATTTT.